This TCR beta chain emerged from a study of cytomegalovirus exposure and HLA in healthy donors. Germline V gene lookup returns CDR1 SGHRS and CDR2 YFSETQ. The germline V and J ends were trimmed by 4 bases and 1 base, with 12 bases remaining between them. CDR3 length: 14 amino acids. PCR amplification relied on 60 Vbeta primers (plus 13 Jbeta primers). Assay used: immunoSEQ multiplex PCR; TCRdb lists only in-frame clones, some missing. The table lists around 42,000 clones. The material sequenced was PBMCs. This receptor was taken from a man aged 25-45 years in good health and CMV-seronegative. The gene calls are TRBV5-1 and TRBJ2-7; tentative D call: TRBD1 (6 bases). In nucleotides, the CDR3 is TGCGCCAGCAGCCCAGGGACATCGTCCTACGAGCAGTACTTC. Translating gives CASSPGTSSYEQYF.